These 24 T cell receptor beta chains were all obtained from the same sample, sequenced in a study of T cell repertoires in cytomegalovirus infection. TCRdb ran MiXCR on the reads and lists one entry per CDR3 protein. The table lists around 450,000 distinct CDR3 sequences, about a third of them singletons. Sequencing input: PBMCs. The receptors stem from a human donor in good health (CMV status not recorded). Some clones in this sample may be carry-over from other donors' samples.

This clonotype turned up a few times. This CDR3 reads CASSLAEVGEQYF. The CDR3 nucleotides are TGTGCCAGCAGCTTAGCGGAGGTCGGCGAGCAGTACTTC. This chain links TRBV7-9 with TRBJ2-7, with D perhaps TRBD2 (5 bases). This CDR3 has 13 amino acids. Germline CDR1 SEHNR, CDR2 FQNEAQ (reference sequence). The ends were cut back, 0 bases at V and 6 bases at J, with 9 bases in the middle.

V and J are TRBV28 and TRBJ1-2; maybe TRBD1 (5 bases). Trimming removed 3 bases at V and 6 bases at J, with 14 bases between. Germline CDR1 reads MDHEN; CDR2 reads SYDVKM. The CDR3 spans 14 residues. The CDR3 region has the DNA TGTGCCAGCAGTTTCCGACGAGGGGATGATGGCTACACCTTC. Translation: CASSFRRGDDGYTF.

The chain combines TRBV6-2 or TRBV6-3 with TRBJ1-6; possible D gene TRBD1, 5 bases. The V end was cut by 6 bases, the J end by 15 bases, with 15 bases between. CDR3 length equals 12 residues. The germline gives CDR1 MNHEY, CDR2 SVGEGT. DNA for the CDR3: TGTGCCAGCAGCCTGCCCTCGGGGGGCCTCCACTTT. Protein: CASSLPSGGLHF.

The rearrangement uses TRBV20-1 and TRBJ2-3; 12 bases match TRBD2. This CDR3 is built from 16 residues. In germline, CDR1 is DFQATT, CDR2 SNEGSKA (reference sequence). The trim removed 4 bases at V and 5 bases at J, leaving 10 bases unmatched. The CDR3 sequence: CSANYPSGGAVDTQYF. CDR3 DNA sequence: TGCAGTGCTAATTACCCTAGCGGGGGGGCCGTAGATACGCAGTATTTT.

V gene TRBV9 combines with J gene TRBJ1-6; a weak D match, TRBD1 (5 bases). Per germline, CDR1 SGDLS and CDR2 YYNGEE. V was shortened by 0 bases and J by 10 bases, with 14 bases between the two germline ends. There are 15 residues in the CDR3. The CDR3 region has the DNA TGTGCCAGCAGCGTAGAAGGGACGGGATCCTCACCCCTCCACTTT. This gives the protein CASSVEGTGSSPLHF.

The chain is built from TRBV12-3 or TRBV12-4 and TRBJ1-1; possible D gene TRBD1, 5 bases. Trimming left V 5 bases short and J 13 bases short, with 17 bases between. The CDR3 sequence is 12 residues long. CDR3 residues: CASSPSGRGVFF. The CDR3 coding sequence is TGTGCCAGCAGTCCCTCGGGACGGGGGGTTTTCTTT.

This clonotype was detected only a few times. The chain combines TRBV7-8 with TRBJ2-3; 8 bases are a match to TRBD1. The CDR3 is made up of 14 amino acids. The V gene's germline CDR1 is SGHVS and CDR2 FQNEAQ. Germline trimming cut 5 bases from V and 4 bases from J; bases unmatched to any gene: 5. CDR3 in amino acids: CASSQDRVADTQYF. Written as DNA, the CDR3 is TGTGCCAGCAGCCAGGACAGGGTAGCAGATACGCAGTATTTT.

The chain links TRBV5-5 to TRBJ2-1; 10 positions match TRBD2. Looked up from germline, CDR1 is SGHKS and CDR2 is YYEKEE (reference sequence). Losses at the gene ends were 2 bases for V and 9 bases for J; bases not matched to a gene: 8. The CDR3 runs 15 residues. Here the CDR3 reads CASSFTSGGASEQFF. The CDR3 DNA is TGTGCCAGCAGCTTTACAAGCGGGGGGGCGAGTGAGCAGTTCTTC.

This clonotype has just one count. Here the CDR3 reads CASSSQGWGETQYF. The CDR3 DNA follows: TGTGCCAGCAGCTCACAGGGATGGGGAGAGACCCAGTACTTC. The rearrangement uses TRBV7-9 and TRBJ2-5, with a possible D match to TRBD1 (6 bases). Trimming shortened V by 4 bases and J by 4 bases, and 13 bases separated the two germline ends. The CDR3 runs to 14 residues. Germline V gene data show CDR1 as SEHNR and CDR2 as FQNEAQ (reference sequence).

On this clonotype: At one of its ends the junction is not consistent with the germline gene, which may arise from a read error. The genes are TRBV2 and TRBJ1-4; D unresolved. This CDR3 spans 10 amino acids. Per the germline V gene, CDR1 is SNHLY and CDR2 is FYNNEI. CDR3 nucleotide sequence: TGTGCCAGCAGTAATGAAAAACTGTTTTGG. Translated: CASSNEKLFW.

This clonotype was seen only a few times. This chain joins TRBV14 and TRBJ1-3; 8 bases fit TRBD1. From germline, CDR1 is SGHDN and CDR2 FVKESK. Germline trimming cut 2 bases from V and 11 bases from J; bases unmatched to any gene: 5. This CDR3 is built from 13 residues. The CDR3 sequence is CASSQSGTGSIYF. The CDR3, as DNA: TGTGCCAGCAGCCAATCCGGGACAGGTTCCATATATTTT.

This clonotype was picked up many times. V gene TRBV7-2 combines with J gene TRBJ2-3; the match to TRBD2 covers 9 bases. This CDR3 contains 15 residues. Germline CDR1 is SGHTA and CDR2 is FQGNSA. Losses at the gene ends were 5 bases for V and 2 bases for J; bases not matched to a gene: 5. The CDR3 region is CASSLSGGITDTQYF. CDR3 nucleotides: TGTGCCAGCAGCCTCAGCGGGGGGATCACAGATACGCAGTATTTT. Looking up the rest from reference TRBV7-2 and TRBJ2-3 gives the full variable domain: GAGVSQSPSNKVTEKGKDVELRCDPISGHTALYWYRQSLGQGLEFLIYFQGNSAPDKSGLPSDRFSAERTGGSVSTLTIQRTQQEDSAVYLCASSLSGGITDTQYFGPGTRLTVL.

This clonotype has more than one count but fewer than ten. The chain carries TRBV4-1 and TRBJ1-1, with TRBD1 matching 8 bases. V dropped 1 base and J dropped 0; count of bases not matched to a gene: 4. There are 16 residues in the CDR3. Germline CDR1 MGHRA, CDR2 YSYEKL. CDR3 sequence (DNA): TGCGCCAGCAGCCAAGGACAGGGGCGGATGAACACTGAAGCTTTCTTT. Translated, it gives CASSQGQGRMNTEAFF.

This clonotype was seen many times. This sequence joins TRBV19 and TRBJ1-5, with D unresolved. Trimming stripped 4 bases from V and 2 bases from J, with 9 bases between. Germline-derived CDR1 and CDR2 are LNHDA and SQIVND (reference sequence). The CDR3 spans 14 residues. CDR3 nucleotide sequence: TGTGCCAGTAGTACGGGTCTGGGCAATCAGCCCCAGCATTTT. It specifies CASSTGLGNQPQHF.

This chain links TRBV19 with TRBJ2-1; D unresolved. Germline V gene lookup returns CDR1 LNHDA and CDR2 SQIVND (reference sequence). Trimming took off 5 bases at V and 9 bases at J, with 8 bases between the two ends. The CDR3 is made up of 11 amino acids. CDR3: CASSDRTEQFF. For the CDR3, the DNA is TGTGCCAGTAGTGACCGTACTGAGCAGTTCTTC.

Ten or more counts support this clonotype. As DNA, the CDR3 is TGTGCCAGCAGCTTAGGCGGCAGAATGAAAAGTTCACCCCTCCACTTT. As protein: CASSLGGRMKSSPLHF. The V gene is TRBV7-9, the J gene TRBJ1-6; no firm D call. Between the trimmed V and J ends, which lost 1 base and 9 bases, there was a span of 16 bases. This CDR3 has 16 amino acids. Germline-derived CDR1 and CDR2 are SEHNR and FQNEAQ (reference sequence).

The rearrangement joins TRBV6-1 to TRBJ1-1; 8 bases are a match to TRBD1. Looked up from germline, CDR1 is MNHNS and CDR2 is SASEGT. V trimming: 5 bases; J trimming: 1 base; junction bases outside the gene matches: 6. The CDR3 consists of 15 residues. The CDR3 DNA reads as TGTGCCAGCAGTCCCAGAGGGACAGGGAACACTGAAGCTTTCTTT. Amino acids: CASSPRGTGNTEAFF.

In this sample, this clonotype turned up many times. V is TRBV7-8 and J is TRBJ1-6; D unresolved. V dropped 2 bases and J dropped 5 bases, with 7 bases sitting between them. The CDR3 is 14 residues long. Germline values: CDR1 SGHVS, CDR2 FQNEAQ. The CDR3 coding sequence is TGTGCCAGCAGCTTACGACACAATAATTCACCCCTCCACTTT. Its translation: CASSLRHNNSPLHF.

The genes are TRBV7-2 and TRBJ2-4, with D perhaps being TRBD1 or TRBD2 (6 bases each). Trimming removed 8 bases at V and 4 bases at J, with 18 bases between. Looked up from germline, CDR1 is SGHTA and CDR2 is FQGNSA. The CDR3 sequence is 15 residues long. The CDR3 protein is CASCPGASLKNIQYF. The DNA of the CDR3 is TGTGCCAGCTGTCCGGGGGCCTCCTTAAAAAACATTCAGTACTTC.

This clonotype was observed at least ten times. The gene calls are TRBV7-2 and TRBJ2-1; D is unresolved. CDR1 SGHTA and CDR2 FQGNSA come from the germline V gene. CDR3 length: 13 amino acids. The V end was cut by 3 bases, the J end by 6 bases, with 9 bases between. Written as DNA, the CDR3 is TGTGCCAGCAGCTTTGGACGCAGCAATGAGCAGTTCTTC. Amino acid sequence: CASSFGRSNEQFF.

The chain uses TRBV19 and TRBJ2-1; maybe TRBD2 (6 bases). Trimming pared 4 bases from V and 5 bases from J, leaving 9 bases between. The CDR3 totals 13 residues. Looked up from germline, CDR1 is LNHDA and CDR2 is SQIVND (reference sequence). CDR3 loop: CASSTQRDNEQFF. The CDR3 coding sequence is TGTGCCAGTAGTACCCAGCGGGACAATGAGCAGTTCTTC.

V usage is TRBV7-9 and J usage is TRBJ2-5; 8 nucleotides match TRBD2. The CDR3 is made up of 14 amino acids. Per the germline V gene, CDR1 is SEHNR and CDR2 is FQNEAQ (reference sequence). V was pared by 5 bases and J by 7 bases, with 9 bases of the junction left unmatched. CDR3 in DNA: TGTGCCAGCAGCCCAAAAGCGGGGGAGGGGACCCAGTACTTC. It translates to CASSPKAGEGTQYF.

Regarding this clonotype: A junction end diverges from the germline sequence, so it may reflect a read error. J is TRBJ1-3 and V is TRBV5-6; D remains unclear. The CDR3 is 15 residues long. Germline V gives CDR1 SGHDT, CDR2 YYEEEE. The CDR3 region is CASSLLGGTGAVLHF. The CDR3 DNA follows: TGTGCCAGCAGCTTGTTAGGCGGAACTGGCGCCGTTCTTCATTTT. Based on the CDR3 plus reference TRBV5-6 and TRBJ1-3, the full variable domain is DAGVTQSPTHLIKTRGQQVTLRCSPKSGHDTVSWYQQALGQGPQFIFQYYEEEERQRGNFPDRFSGHQFPNYSSELNVNALLLGDSALYLCASSLLGGTGAVLHFGEGSWLTVV.

As concerns this clonotype: At one end, the junction sequence differs from germline, possibly due to a read error. V usage is TRBV12-5 and J usage is TRBJ2-1; 8 positions agree with TRBD2. The germline V gene encodes CDR1 LGHNT and CDR2 FRNRAP. The CDR3 totals 13 residues. The CDR3 nucleotides read TGTGCTAGTGGTTTGGTACCAGCGGGGGAGCAGTTATTC. The encoded protein is CASGLVPAGEQLF.